This T cell receptor (beta chain) was obtained from a study of OX40 agonist ivuxolimab in advanced cancers. About the research overall: The treatment was a fully human IgG2 OX40 agonist, ivuxolimab. Patients were around 83% male with ages roughly 23 to 90, mean 60.

Blood was sampled at baseline, cycle 4 day 1, and cycle 7 day 1. With V trimmed by 10 bases and J by 3 bases, 8 bases remained unmatched. From germline, CDR1 is ENHRY and CDR2 SYGVKD. The CDR3 runs to 14 residues. Profiling relied on immunoSEQ multiplex PCR, and the TCRdb table lists in-frame clones only, not all of them. The profile shows over 85,000 clones, approximately 83% of them singletons. This specimen consisted of CD4+ or CD8+ T cells sorted from blood, obtained in a trial of the OX40 agonist ivuxolimab. The chain employs TRBV10-3 and TRBJ2-2, with 7 bases lining up with TRBD1. This TCR derives from an adult with an advanced solid tumor such as melanoma, head and neck, liver or kidney cancer. CDR3 protein: CATLRTGDTGELFF. CDR3 DNA: TGTGCCACGTTACGCACAGGGGACACCGGGGAGCTGTTTTTT.